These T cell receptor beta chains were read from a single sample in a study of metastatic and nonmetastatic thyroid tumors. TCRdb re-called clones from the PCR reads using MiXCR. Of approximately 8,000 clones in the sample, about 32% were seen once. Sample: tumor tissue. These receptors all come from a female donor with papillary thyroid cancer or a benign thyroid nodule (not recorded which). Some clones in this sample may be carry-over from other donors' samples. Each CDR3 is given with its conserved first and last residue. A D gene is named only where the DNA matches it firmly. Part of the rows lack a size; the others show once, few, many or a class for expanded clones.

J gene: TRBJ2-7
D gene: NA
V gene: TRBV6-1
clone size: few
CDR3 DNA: TGTGCCAGCAGAGTCAACTACGAGCAGTACTTC
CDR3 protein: CASRVNYEQYF

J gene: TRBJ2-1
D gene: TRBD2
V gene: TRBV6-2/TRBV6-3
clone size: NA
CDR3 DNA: TGTGCCAGCAGTTACTCGCCTTCTAGCGGGTTCGACAATGAGCAGTTCTTC
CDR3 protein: CASSYSPSSGFDNEQFF

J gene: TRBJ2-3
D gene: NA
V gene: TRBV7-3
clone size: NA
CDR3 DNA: TGTGCCAGCAGCCCACGGGACCATGAGGATTTT
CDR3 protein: CASSPRDHEDF

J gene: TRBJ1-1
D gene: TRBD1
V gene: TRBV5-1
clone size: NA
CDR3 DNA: TGCGCCAGCAGCCCCAAGACAGGGGGTAACACTGAAGCTTTCTTT
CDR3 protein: CASSPKTGGNTEAFF

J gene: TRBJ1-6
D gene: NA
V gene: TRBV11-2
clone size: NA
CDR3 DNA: TGTGCCAGCAGCTTAGCAGGCCAGTCTCACTCACCCCTCCACTTT
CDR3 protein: CASSLAGQSHSPLHF

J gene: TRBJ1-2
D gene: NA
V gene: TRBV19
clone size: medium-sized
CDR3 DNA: TGTGCCAGTAGGTTTGGTTCGGCTTACTATGGCTACACCTTC
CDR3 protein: CASRFGSAYYGYTF

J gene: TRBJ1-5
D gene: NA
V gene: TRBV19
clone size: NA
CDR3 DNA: TGTGCCAGTAGTATCGGCGAGCATCAGCCCCAGCATTTT
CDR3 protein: CASSIGEHQPQHF

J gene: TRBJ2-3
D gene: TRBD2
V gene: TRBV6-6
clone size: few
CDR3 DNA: TGTGCCAGCAGTTACTCGGAGCGGGGAACGGGAGGGCCCGGTACGCAGTATTTT
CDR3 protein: CASSYSERGTGGPGTQYF

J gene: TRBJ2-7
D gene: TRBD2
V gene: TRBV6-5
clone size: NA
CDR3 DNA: TGTGCCAGCAGTTACACCGGGACTAGCGAAGAGCAGTACTTC
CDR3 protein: CASSYTGTSEEQYF

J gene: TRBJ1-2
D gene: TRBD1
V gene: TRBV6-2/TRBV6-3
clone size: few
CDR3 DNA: TGTGCCAGCAACAGTGCCTCCGGGACAGTGAGTTATGGCTACACCTTC
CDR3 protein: CASNSASGTVSYGYTF

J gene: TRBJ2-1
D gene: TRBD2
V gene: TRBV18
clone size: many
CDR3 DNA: TGTGCCAGCTCATGGGGACTAGCGGGAGGAAAGATTGAGCAGTTCTTT
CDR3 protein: CASSWGLAGGKIEQFF

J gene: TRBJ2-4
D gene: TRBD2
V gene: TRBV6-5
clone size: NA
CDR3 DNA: TGTGCCAGCAGTTACTCGAGCCCCGCGGGAGGGCACAGCATTCAGTACTTC
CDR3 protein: CASSYSSPAGGHSIQYF

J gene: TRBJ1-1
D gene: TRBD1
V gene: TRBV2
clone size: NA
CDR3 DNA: TGTGCCAGCAGTGAATCCGGGACAGGGGTTGAAGCTTTCTTT
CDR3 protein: CASSESGTGVEAFF

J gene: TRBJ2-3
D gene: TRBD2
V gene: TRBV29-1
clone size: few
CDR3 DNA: TGCAGCGTTGAACCTAGCGGGAGCTCGAGAGATACGCAGTATTTT
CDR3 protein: CSVEPSGSSRDTQYF

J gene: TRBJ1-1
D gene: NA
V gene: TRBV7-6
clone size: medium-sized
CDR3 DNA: TGTGCCAGCAGCTCCTACGTAGGACAGACAGACACTGAAGCTTTCTTT
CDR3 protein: CASSSYVGQTDTEAFF

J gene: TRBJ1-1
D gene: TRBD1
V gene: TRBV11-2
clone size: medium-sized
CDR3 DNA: TGTGCCAGCAGCAAGGGACAGGCTAAACGGGACACTGAAGCTTTCTTT
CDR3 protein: CASSKGQAKRDTEAFF

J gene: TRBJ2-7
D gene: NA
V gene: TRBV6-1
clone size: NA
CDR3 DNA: TGTGCCAGCAGGGCAGGGGGGGGCACTTGGCAGTACTTC
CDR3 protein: CASRAGGGTWQYF

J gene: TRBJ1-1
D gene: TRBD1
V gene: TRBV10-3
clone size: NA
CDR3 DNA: TGTGCCATCAGTGAGTCAATAGGGCGACAGGGAAGCACTGAAGCTTTCTTT
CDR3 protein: CAISESIGRQGSTEAFF

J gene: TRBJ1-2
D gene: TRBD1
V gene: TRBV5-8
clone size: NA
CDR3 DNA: TGTGCCAGCACCGAAATTAGGACAGGACCCTATGGCTACACCTTC
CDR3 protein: CASTEIRTGPYGYTF

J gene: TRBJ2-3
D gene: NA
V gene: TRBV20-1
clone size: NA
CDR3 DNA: TGCAGTGCTAGATTCGCAGATACGCAGTATTTT
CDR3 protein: CSARFADTQYF

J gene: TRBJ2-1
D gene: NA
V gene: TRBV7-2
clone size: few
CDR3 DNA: TGTGCCAGCAGTCAGGCGGGCGCCTACAATGAGCAGTTCTTC
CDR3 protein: CASSQAGAYNEQFF

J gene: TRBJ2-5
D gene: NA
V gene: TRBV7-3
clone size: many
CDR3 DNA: TGTGCCAGCAGCTTGGGGGGCTCCCAAGAGACCCAGTACTTC
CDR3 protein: CASSLGGSQETQYF

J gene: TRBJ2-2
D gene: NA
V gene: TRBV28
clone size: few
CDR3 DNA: TGTGCCAGTTTGACCGGGATGGTCACCGGGGAGCTGTTTTTT
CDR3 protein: CASLTGMVTGELFF

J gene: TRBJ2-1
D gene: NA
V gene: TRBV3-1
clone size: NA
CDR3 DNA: TGTGCCAGCAGTCACACCCCCAATGAGCAGTTCTTC
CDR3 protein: CASSHTPNEQFF

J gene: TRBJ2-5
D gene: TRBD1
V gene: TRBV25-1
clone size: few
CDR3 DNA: TGTGCCAGCAGTGAGACGACAGGGGGCGAAAGAGGAGAGACCCAGTACTTC
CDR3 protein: CASSETTGGERGETQYF

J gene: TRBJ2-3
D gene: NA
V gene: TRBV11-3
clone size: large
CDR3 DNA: TGTGCCAGCAGCCTTGACGGCCCCACAGATACGCAGTATTTT
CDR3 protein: CASSLDGPTDTQYF

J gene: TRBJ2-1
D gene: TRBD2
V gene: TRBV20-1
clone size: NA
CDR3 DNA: TGCAGTGCTAGAGAGGAAGCGGGAGACCGACGGGAGCAGTTCTTC
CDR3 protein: CSAREEAGDRREQFF

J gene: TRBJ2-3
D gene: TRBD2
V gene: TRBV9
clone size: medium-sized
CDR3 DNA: TGTGCCAGCAGCTTAGGGACTAGCAATAAGGCAGATACGCAGTATTTT
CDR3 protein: CASSLGTSNKADTQYF

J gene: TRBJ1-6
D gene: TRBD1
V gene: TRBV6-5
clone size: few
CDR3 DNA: TGTGCCAGCAGTTACTCTACGGGACAGCCATCACCCCTCCACTTT
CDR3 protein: CASSYSTGQPSPLHF

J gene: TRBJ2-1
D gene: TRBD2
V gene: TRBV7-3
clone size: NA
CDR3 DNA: TGTGCCAGCAGCACGGTGCGGGAGGAGGCAAATGAGCAGTTCTTC
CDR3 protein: CASSTVREEANEQFF

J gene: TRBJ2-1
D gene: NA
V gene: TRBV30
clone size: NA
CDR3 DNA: TGTGCCTGGAGTTCGAAGCTTTCCTACAATGAGCAGTTCTTC
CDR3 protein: CAWSSKLSYNEQFF